Listed here is a single T cell receptor (beta chain). This clonotype appeared a single time. Its recognized antigen is unknown. No base quality values were provided; no much bigger clone lies one nucleotide off. Single-read evidence is weak. The donors were some 36 Caucasian individuals from Russia, aged 6 to 90 years, who were systemically healthy. Each donor gave around 9.8 milliliters of peripheral blood, collected into EDTA-treated Vacutainer tubes. Ficoll-Paque density-gradient centrifugation was used to isolate PBMCs, with at least 7 million obtained per sample. Total RNA, at least 5 micrograms per sample, was extracted from PBMCs with Trizol reagent. The percentages of naive CD45RAhigh/CD27high T cells were determined by flow cytometry on a PBMC aliquot from every donor. The method behind the library was 5' RACE. Data came from an Illumina HiSeq 2500. A second PCR of roughly 7 to 11 cycles was performed with a sample-barcoded 5' primer and a J-beta primer mix. A template-switch 5' adaptor carrying 12 random nucleotides introduced a unique molecular identifier onto each TCR beta cDNA molecule. Each sample yielded at least 2.5 million CDR3-containing paired-end reads. The Mint cDNA synthesis kit, primed by a TRBC-specific oligonucleotide, was used to synthesize first-strand cDNA from all RNA. After uracil-DNA glycosylase treatment, a first 18-cycle PCR used universal primers M1SS and BC2_uni_R on all cDNA. The paper's data handling went like this. For normalization, 1 million high-quality reads were randomly selected from each sample, with every read carrying a distinct molecular identifier. Instead of being binned into consensus sequences, reads with shared molecular identifiers were discarded. MiTCR, run with a Q25 quality threshold and the strictest error-elimination algorithm, handled CDR3 identification, clonotype clustering and error correction. A nonparametric unseen species model with Euler transformation was used to estimate a lower bound on total TCR beta diversity. TCRdb redid the processing of the public reads, applying fastp at Q25 and MiXCR, and retained in-frame beta chains. Each CDR3 protein appears once, grouped with its most common genes and DNA. TCRdb, rather than the study authors, made the V and J calls. For this sample the table gives roughly 1.7 million distinct CDR3 sequences, of which around 35% were detected only once. Around 11% of the sample is held by the ten biggest clonotypes.

The data originate from a study of blood T cells in healthy people across ages (dated by TCRdb to the mid-2010s). Turning to the overall study: In model experiments, template switching captured about one uniquely barcoded TCR beta cDNA molecule for every two T cells. The study measured age-related changes in TCR beta repertoire diversity using deep sequencing normalized with unique cDNA molecular identifiers. Four age groups were formed from the donors: young (average approximately 15 years), middle-aged (around 40), aged (roughly 59) and long-lived (82). Donors of different ages were randomly distributed across sequencing lanes to avoid experimental bias. Two additional independent replicas of 1 million unique cDNA reads from the same blood draw were analyzed for two donors (one aged 18 to 29 and one aged 80 or older). Here is what the overall study found, with its caveats: The CMV infection status of donors was not known, potentially confounding age-related changes in expanded clonotypes. The long-lived group showed more naive CD4+ T cells, fewer expanded clones and increased TCR diversity than the aged group, suggesting age selection. As age increased, observed TCR beta diversity per million T cells dropped in a roughly linear way, and a significant reduction was already evident by age about 40. Estimates of total diversity based on one million sequenced T cells were considered lower bounds and underestimates. Observed TCR beta diversity correlated strongly with the percentage of naive T cells measured by flow cytometry. Conclusive comparison of naive and antigen-experienced compartments was prevented by the profiling of bulk unsorted PBMCs.

After removal of 1 base from V and 7 bases from J, the junction retains 4 bases not matched to a gene. Sequences LGHDT (CDR1) and YNNKEL (CDR2) are obtained from the germline V gene (reference sequence). Its CDR3 holds 15 amino acids, cysteine through phenylalanine. Only CDR3 DNA is held: 45 bases, read in frame from base 1. This TCR was recovered from a woman aged 30 to 39 in good health. The chain links TRBV3-1 with TRBJ2-1, with 10 bases matching TRBD2. The sample was blood. The CDR3 corresponds to CASSQGETSGNEQFF. The nucleotides are TGTGCCAGCAGCCAAGGCGAGACTAGCGGGAATGAGCAGTTCTTC.